The 20 T cell receptor beta chains below come from one sample, sequenced in a study of CD8 T cells in ankylosing spondylitis. MiXCR, applied by TCRdb to the 5' RACE reads, yields one record per CDR3 protein. The table lists over 100,000 distinct CDR3 sequences, approximately 10% of them singletons. Sequencing was carried out using blood, either unsorted or a sorted T cell fraction (not recorded which). These receptor sequences come from a female donor with ankylosing spondylitis or in good health (not recorded which).

This clonotype has ten or more counts. The chain combines TRBV12-3 or TRBV12-4 with TRBJ2-7; 8 nucleotides line up with TRBD2. CDR3 length equals 14 residues. With V trimmed by 0 bases and J by 4 bases, 2 bases remained unmatched. The CDR3 DNA is TGTGCCAGCAGTTTAGCTAGCGGGGTATACGAGCAGTACTTC. Encoded protein: CASSLASGVYEQYF.

This clonotype occurred many times. This rearrangement joins TRBV5-5 to TRBJ1-4; 7 bases match TRBD1. V was clipped by 0 bases and J by 7 bases; unmatched bases: 9. Germline V CDR1 and CDR2: SGHKS, YYEKEE (reference sequence). CDR3 size: 16 residues. CDR3 sequence reads: CASSLVGGGGREKLFF. Here the CDR3 DNA reads TGTGCCAGCAGCTTGGTAGGGGGCGGGGGACGTGAAAAACTGTTTTTT.

This clonotype was observed at least ten times. The chain combines TRBV12-3 or TRBV12-4 with TRBJ1-1; the match to TRBD1 covers 9 bases. CDR3 length equals 14 residues. V shed 7 bases, J shed 5 bases, and the junction held 8 bases outside the gene matches. CDR3 in DNA: TGTGCCAGCACTATGGGGACAGGGAGGACTGAAGCTTTCTTT. It codes for CASTMGTGRTEAFF.

This clonotype was observed many times. The chain couples TRBV27 to TRBJ1-2; no reliable D call. The V end was cut by 3 bases, the J end by 6 bases, with 11 bases between. The CDR3 sequence is 13 residues long. The germline V gene has CDR1 MNHEY and CDR2 SMNVEV (reference sequence). The CDR3 bases are TGTGCCAGCAGTTTGCGCAGGATGCATGGCTACACCTTC. Its translation is CASSLRRMHGYTF.

The CDR3 loop reads CASRADRGIFEKLFF. CDR3 in DNA: TGTGCCAGCAGAGCCGACAGGGGGATTTTTGAAAAACTGTTTTTT. The chain links TRBV2 to TRBJ1-4; 9 positions agree with TRBD1. CDR1 and CDR2 (germline): SNHLY, FYNNEI. This CDR3 spans 15 amino acids. The V segment lost 6 bases and the J segment 7 bases; nucleotides outside the gene matches: 9.

At least ten counts were recorded for this clonotype. Germline and junction disagree at one end, which may indicate a read error. The chain couples TRBV20-1 to TRBJ2-7; D may correspond to TRBD1 or TRBD2 (6 bases each). This CDR3 has 14 residues. Germline values: CDR1 DFQATT, CDR2 SNEGSKA (reference sequence). The CDR3 loop reads CSARRGASSYERYF. The CDR3, as DNA: TGCAGTGCTAGAAGGGGGGCAAGCTCCTACGAGCGGTACTTC.

This clonotype was seen at least ten times. The rearrangement joins TRBV20-1 to TRBJ2-3; weak D call: TRBD2 (7 bases). Trimming left V 6 bases short and J 3 bases short, with 16 bases between. The CDR3 is 14 residues long. Germline V CDR1 and CDR2: DFQATT, SNEGSKA (reference sequence). In DNA form, the CDR3 reads TGCAGTGCCCGCCGCGGGGGCGCAACAGATACGCAGTATTTT. It codes for CSARRGGATDTQYF.

This clonotype was detected only a few times. The gene calls are TRBV4-1 and TRBJ1-6, with TRBD1 matching 7 bases. Germline assignment: CDR1 MGHRA and CDR2 YSYEKL. This CDR3 contains 15 residues. The V gene end was trimmed by 4 bases and the J gene end by 8 bases; junction bases not matched to a gene: 8. CDR3: CASSPTDREYSPLHF. CDR3 nucleotide sequence: TGCGCCAGCAGCCCCACCGACAGGGAATATTCACCCCTCCACTTT.

In its sample, this clonotype was seen many times. This sequence joins TRBV7-2 and TRBJ2-2; possible D gene TRBD2, 6 bases. Per germline, CDR1 SGHTA and CDR2 FQGNSA. Trimming removed 1 base at V and 2 bases at J, with 14 bases between. The CDR3 runs 17 residues. Here the CDR3 reads CASSLVRDSLNTGELFF. CDR3 in DNA: TGTGCCAGCAGCTTAGTCCGGGACTCCTTAAACACCGGGGAGCTGTTTTTT. Together with reference TRBV7-2 and TRBJ2-2, the CDR3 gives the full variable domain: GAGVSQSPSNKVTEKGKDVELRCDPISGHTALYWYRQSLGQGLEFLIYFQGNSAPDKSGLPSDRFSAERTGGSVSTLTIQRTQQEDSAVYLCASSLVRDSLNTGELFFGEGSRLTVL.

This clonotype came up many times. The chain employs TRBV7-2 and TRBJ2-1; D is unclear. There are 13 residues in the CDR3. In germline, CDR1 is SGHTA, CDR2 FQGNSA. V lost 5 bases to trimming and J lost 8 bases, with 13 bases between them. In nucleotides, the CDR3 is TGTGCCAGCAGCCTACCCCAGCACGATGAGCAGTTCTTC. This translates into CASSLPQHDEQFF. The full variable domain, in which reference TRBV7-2 and TRBJ2-1 provide the parts outside the CDR3, is GAGVSQSPSNKVTEKGKDVELRCDPISGHTALYWYRQSLGQGLEFLIYFQGNSAPDKSGLPSDRFSAERTGGSVSTLTIQRTQQEDSAVYLCASSLPQHDEQFFGPGTRLTVL.

This clonotype has only a few counts. The rearrangement uses TRBV7-8 and TRBJ2-3; D is undetermined. Between the trimmed V and J ends, which lost 7 bases and 0 bases, there was a span of 5 bases. Looked up from germline, CDR1 is SGHVS and CDR2 is FQNEAQ. The CDR3 spans 12 residues. CDR3: CASNPSTDTQYF. As DNA, the CDR3 is TGTGCCAGCAACCCCAGCACAGATACGCAGTATTTT.

The V call is TRBV7-7, the J call TRBJ2-7; a weak D match, TRBD1 (5 bases). V gave up 1 base and J gave up 6 bases, with 10 bases separating them. The CDR3 consists of 13 residues. From germline, CDR1 is SSHAT and CDR2 FNYEAQ (reference sequence). Written as DNA, the CDR3 is TGTGCCAGCAGCTTAGAAGCAGGGTCCGAGCAGTACTTC. It is translated as CASSLEAGSEQYF.

V gene TRBV5-1 combines with J gene TRBJ2-1; a weak D match, TRBD2 (6 bases). Trimming took off 0 bases at V and 0 bases at J, with 10 bases between the two ends. The CDR3 runs 16 residues. Germline V gene lookup returns CDR1 SGHRS and CDR2 YFSETQ. The CDR3 region is CASSLGAGPSYNEQFF. CDR3 DNA: TGCGCCAGCAGCTTGGGGGCGGGACCCTCCTACAATGAGCAGTTCTTC.

This clonotype was seen at least ten times. The chain is built from TRBV20-1 and TRBJ2-3; a weak D match, TRBD2 (5 bases). The germline V gene encodes CDR1 DFQATT and CDR2 SNEGSKA (reference sequence). This CDR3 contains 16 residues. V was clipped by 3 bases and J by 0 bases, with 16 bases between them. Written as DNA, the CDR3 is TGCAGTGCTAGGGGCGGGCCAGCGGCTAGCACAGATACGCAGTATTTT. Protein: CSARGGPAASTDTQYF.

The chain joins TRBV6-2 or TRBV6-3 to TRBJ2-7; weak D call: TRBD1 (6 bases). The germline V gene encodes CDR1 MNHEY and CDR2 SVGEGT. Deletions cut 2 bases from V and 6 bases from J, with 17 bases between. This CDR3 is 15 amino acids long. The CDR3 DNA reads as TGTGCCAGCAGTTACCAACCCAAACAGGGACGCGAGCAGTACTTC. Its translation: CASSYQPKQGREQYF.

This clonotype came up many times. The DNA for the CDR3 is TGCAGTGCTAGAGTAGGGGGCGGCGACGAGCAGTACTTC. Amino acid sequence: CSARVGGGDEQYF. The chain recombines TRBV20-1 with TRBJ2-7; TRBD1 agrees at 7 bases. Germline CDR1 and CDR2: DFQATT and SNEGSKA (reference sequence). This CDR3 contains 13 residues. The trim removed 1 base at V and 5 bases at J, leaving 5 bases unmatched.

This clonotype has at least ten counts. V usage is TRBV20-1 and J usage is TRBJ1-1; perhaps TRBD1 as D (6 bases). V was cut by 5 bases and J by 0 bases, with 13 bases left in between. This CDR3 is built from 14 residues. Germline V gene data show CDR1 as DFQATT and CDR2 as SNEGSKA (reference sequence). CDR3 in amino acids: CSAGTQVMNTEAFF. Written as DNA, the CDR3 is TGCAGTGCTGGGACACAGGTTATGAACACTGAAGCTTTCTTT.

This clonotype was picked up many times. The chain is built from TRBV11-3 and TRBJ2-1; D gene ambiguous. CDR3 length equals 13 residues. The V gene lost 3 bases and the J gene lost 4 bases, with 7 bases spanning the gap. Germline CDR1 reads SGHNT; CDR2 reads YENEEA. The CDR3 protein is CASSFGAYNEQFF. In DNA form, the CDR3 reads TGTGCCAGCAGCTTTGGAGCATACAATGAGCAGTTCTTC.

This clonotype has at least ten counts. This sequence joins TRBV19 and TRBJ1-5; D is unresolved. The length of the CDR3 is 13 residues. Germline CDR1 LNHDA, CDR2 SQIVND (reference sequence). V was trimmed by 2 bases and J by 2 bases, leaving 4 bases between them. CDR3 sequence (DNA): TGTGCCAGTAGTATAAGTCGCAATCAGCCCCAGCATTTT. Translating it yields CASSISRNQPQHF. The whole variable domain, filled in from reference TRBV19 and TRBJ1-5, reads DGGITQSPKYLFRKEGQNVTLSCEQNLNHDAMYWYRQDPGQGLRLIYYSQIVNDFQKGDIAEGYSVSREKKESFPLTVTSAQKNPTAFYLCASSISRNQPQHFGDGTRLSIL.

This clonotype was seen at least ten times. The chain joins TRBV2 to TRBJ2-7, with TRBD2 identical over 11 bases. Germline CDR1 is SNHLY and CDR2 is FYNNEI. The CDR3 consists of 16 residues. Losses at the gene ends were 1 base for V and 3 bases for J; bases not matched to a gene: 5. The CDR3 coding sequence is TGTGCCAGCAGTGAAGTTCTAGGGACTAGCGGCTACGAGCAGTACTTC. Translated, it gives CASSEVLGTSGYEQYF.